Presented here are 27 T cell receptor beta chains from one specimen sequenced in a study of shared clonotypes between healthy human individuals. Naive CD8 isolation took CD45RO-negative cells positively selected for CCR7 and excluded terminally differentiated effector memory CD45RA+ cells. The method was immunoSEQ multiplex PCR; TCRdb's version includes in-frame clones alone and lacks a portion of them. Here the sample spans around 600,000 clones, 90% to 95% being singletons. Sequencing was performed on naive CD8+ T cells sorted from blood. Receptors originate from a woman in her twenties or thirties in good health.

V is TRBV5-1 and J is TRBJ2-7, with a tentative D call TRBD2 (6 bases). Trimming took 2 bases from V and 7 from J, leaving 16 bases between them. Germline CDR1 is SGHRS and CDR2 is YFSETQ. The CDR3 contains 14 residues. CDR3 protein: CASSFRDWLGEQYF. The CDR3 DNA reads TGCGCCAGCAGCTTCCGGGACTGGCTTGGAGAGCAGTACTTC.

This clone was detected only once. The V call is TRBV7-8, the J call TRBJ2-1; D is ambiguous. The CDR3 runs 15 residues. The V end was cut by 6 bases, the J end by 0 bases, with 12 bases between. Germline V gene data show CDR1 as SGHVS and CDR2 as FQNEAQ. This chain's CDR3 is CASRSDMRSYNEQFF. As DNA, the CDR3 is TGTGCCAGCAGATCTGACATGCGCTCCTACAATGAGCAGTTCTTC.

The rearrangement links TRBV18 to TRBJ2-7; D may be TRBD2 (6 bases). Germline assignment: CDR1 KGHSH and CDR2 LQKENI. This CDR3 is built from 11 residues. V dropped 8 bases and J dropped 7 bases, with 12 bases sitting between them. CDR3 bases: TGTGCCAGCACCACCGGGGGAGAGCAGTACTTC. Translating it yields CASTTGGEQYF. Full variable domain (rest looked up from reference TRBV18 and TRBJ2-7): NAGVMQNPRHLVRRRGQEARLRCSPMKGHSHVYWYRQLPEEGLKFMVYLQKENIIDESGMPKERFSAEFPKEGPSILRIQQVVRGDSAAYFCASTTGGEQYFGPGTRLTVT.

The chain joins TRBV28 to TRBJ2-1; D is ambiguous. In germline, CDR1 is MDHEN, CDR2 SYDVKM. The V end was cut by 3 bases, the J end by 0 bases, with 9 bases between. The CDR3 sequence is 15 residues long. Here the CDR3 reads CASSLADSSYNEQFF. The CDR3, as DNA: TGTGCCAGCAGTTTGGCAGATAGCTCCTACAATGAGCAGTTCTTC.

The CDR3 coding sequence is TGTGCCAGCAGCGTTCGGACGGAGGAAAACACTGAAGCTTTCTTT. Translation gives CASSVRTEENTEAFF. This chain uses TRBV7-9 with TRBJ1-1; the D is unclear. V lost 5 bases, J lost 2 bases, and 15 bases lay in between. CDR3 length equals 15 residues. CDR1 is SEHNR and CDR2 is FQNEAQ in the germline V gene (reference sequence).

This sequence joins TRBV7-9 and TRBJ2-7; the D is unclear. This CDR3 has 14 amino acids. Germline lookup yields CDR1 SEHNR and CDR2 FQNEAQ (reference sequence). The V end was cut by 5 bases, the J end by 2 bases, with 13 bases between. DNA of the CDR3: TGTGCCAGCAGCCCAGAGGCACTGCCCTACGAGCAGTACTTC. Amino acids: CASSPEALPYEQYF.

V and J are TRBV5-4 and TRBJ2-7; TRBD1 agrees at 9 bases. This CDR3 spans 16 amino acids. V dropped 2 bases and J dropped 4; count of bases not matched to a gene: 10. Germline V gene data show CDR1 as SGHNT and CDR2 as YYREEE (reference sequence). The CDR3 is CASSFDGTGWEYEQYF. In DNA form, the CDR3 reads TGTGCCAGCAGCTTCGACGGGACAGGGTGGGAGTACGAGCAGTACTTC. The full variable domain, in which reference TRBV5-4 and TRBJ2-7 provide the parts outside the CDR3, is ETGVTQSPTHLIKTRGQQVTLRCSSQSGHNTVSWYQQALGQGPQFIFQYYREEENGRGNFPPRFSGLQFPNYSSELNVNALELDDSALYLCASSFDGTGWEYEQYFGPGTRLTVT.

In this sample, this clone turned up once. This chain joins TRBV5-4 and TRBJ2-7, with 10 bases lining up with TRBD2. The CDR3 consists of 14 residues. V was clipped by 2 bases and J by 5 bases; unmatched bases: 4. Germline V lookup: CDR1 SGHNT, CDR2 YYREEE (reference sequence). CDR3 region: CASSFSGRLNEQYF. In DNA form, the CDR3 reads TGTGCCAGCAGCTTTAGCGGGAGGTTGAACGAGCAGTACTTC.

V usage is TRBV4-2 and J usage is TRBJ2-7; 10 bases are a match to TRBD2. CDR1 and CDR2 from the germline V gene are LGHNA and YNFKEQ. The junction had 3 bases not matched to a gene; V was cut back by 2 bases and J by 2 bases. The CDR3 is 15 amino acids. CDR3 coding DNA: TGTGCCAGCAGCCAACCGAGCGGGAGGGCCTACGAGCAGTACTTC. As protein: CASSQPSGRAYEQYF.

This rearrangement joins TRBV7-9 to TRBJ1-2; tentative D call: TRBD1 (6 bases). Germline CDR1 SEHNR, CDR2 FQNEAQ (reference sequence). Trimming cost V 5 bases and J 13 bases, with 17 bases left between them. The CDR3 extends over 12 amino acids. The CDR3 here is CASSPRTVAITF. The CDR3 bases are TGTGCCAGCAGCCCCAGGACAGTGGCGATCACCTTC. Together with reference TRBV7-9 and TRBJ1-2, the CDR3 gives the full variable domain: DTGVSQNPRHKITKRGQNVTFRCDPISEHNRLYWYRQTLGQGPEFLTYFQNEAQLEKSRLLSDRFSAERPKGSFSTLEIQRTEQGDSAMYLCASSPRTVAITFGSGTRLTVV.

This sequence joins TRBV7-9 and TRBJ2-6; D possibly uses TRBD1 or TRBD2 (5 bases each). V was cut by 5 bases and J by 0 bases, with 14 bases left in between. The CDR3 has 17 residues. Germline-derived CDR1 and CDR2 are SEHNR and FQNEAQ (reference sequence). The CDR3 DNA sequence: TGTGCCAGCAGCATCCGGGACGGCGGCTCTGGGGCCAACGTCCTGACTTTC. The encoded protein is CASSIRDGGSGANVLTF. Complete variable domain (other parts from reference TRBV7-9 and TRBJ2-6): DTGVSQNPRHKITKRGQNVTFRCDPISEHNRLYWYRQTLGQGPEFLTYFQNEAQLEKSRLLSDRFSAERPKGSFSTLEIQRTEQGDSAMYLCASSIRDGGSGANVLTFGAGSRLTVL.

The gene calls are TRBV27 and TRBJ1-1; a weak D match, TRBD1 (5 bases). Per the germline V gene, CDR1 is MNHEY and CDR2 is SMNVEV (reference sequence). Trimming pared 5 bases from V and 0 bases from J, leaving 22 bases between. CDR3 size: 18 residues. CDR3: CASSLSQQGNIMNTEAFF. In DNA, the CDR3 is TGTGCCAGCAGTCTTTCGCAGCAGGGCAACATCATGAACACTGAAGCTTTCTTT.

This clone showed up just once. The chain links TRBV29-1 to TRBJ2-1; the D gene is possibly TRBD1 (7 bases). This CDR3 is 16 amino acids long. The germline CDR1 and CDR2 sequences are SQVTM and ANQGSEA. The V end was cut by 4 bases, the J end by 3 bases, with 19 bases between. CDR3 nucleotides: TGCAGCGTTGGGGGGGCGACAGGGAAGGACTACAATGAGCAGTTCTTC. Protein product: CSVGGATGKDYNEQFF.

This chain links TRBV7-6 with TRBJ2-6, with D unclear. This CDR3 spans 17 amino acids. The germline gives CDR1 SGHVS, CDR2 FNYEAQ. Trimming took 5 bases from V and 4 from J, leaving 18 bases between them. The CDR3 spells CASSAFLLEVGANVLTF. CDR3 DNA: TGTGCCAGCAGCGCATTCCTTCTCGAGGTGGGGGCCAACGTCCTGACTTTC. Drawing the rest from reference TRBV7-6 and TRBJ2-6, the complete variable domain is GAGVSQSPRYKVTKRGQDVALRCDPISGHVSLYWYRQALGQGPEFLTYFNYEAQQDKSGLPNDRFSAERPEGSISTLTIQRTEQRDSAMYRCASSAFLLEVGANVLTFGAGSRLTVL.

The chain employs TRBV7-9 and TRBJ1-1; TRBD1 might be the D (6 bases). Per germline, CDR1 SEHNR and CDR2 FQNEAQ (reference sequence). V was cut by 7 bases and J by 8 bases, with 23 bases left in between. The CDR3 length is 15 residues. The DNA of the CDR3 is TGTGCCAGCACCAACGGGCAGGGGCTCTACGGGGAAGCTTTCTTT. Its protein product is CASTNGQGLYGEAFF.

The chain combines TRBV11-2 with TRBJ2-5; perhaps TRBD2 as D (5 bases). Gene TRBJ2-7 matches the end of the DNA better, so the J call may be wrong. CDR1 and CDR2 (germline): SGHAT, FQNNGV. The CDR3 contains 13 residues. The DNA for the CDR3 is TGTGCCAGCAGCTTAACAGACTACGCCGAGCAGTACTTC. Its translation is CASSLTDYAEQYF.

The V call is TRBV19, the J call TRBJ2-3, with D unresolved. Germline CDR1 LNHDA, CDR2 SQIVND (reference sequence). V was cut by 3 bases and J by 0 bases, with 13 bases left in between. The CDR3 length is 16 residues. CDR3 nucleotides: TGTGCCAGTAGTATGGAACCTCTGCCTAGCACAGATACGCAGTATTTT. Protein product: CASSMEPLPSTDTQYF.

The chain combines TRBV2 with TRBJ2-5; 12 bases are shared with TRBD2. The CDR3 runs to 19 residues. Germline V gives CDR1 SNHLY, CDR2 FYNNEI. J lost 4 bases, V lost 7 bases, and 19 bases had no gene match. This CDR3 is CASMVTSGRAMSAGETQYF. CDR3 in DNA: TGTGCCAGCATGGTGACTAGCGGGAGAGCAATGAGCGCGGGAGAGACCCAGTACTTC.

This sequence joins TRBV5-1 and TRBJ2-7; D gene unclear. The CDR3 totals 16 residues. CDR1 is SGHRS and CDR2 is YFSETQ in the germline V gene. Trimming left V 4 bases short and J 1 base short, with 18 bases between. The CDR3 DNA reads as TGCGCCAGCAGCGACCCTGCCGGTGGCGGTTCCTACGAGCAGTACTTC. Translated: CASSDPAGGGSYEQYF.

The rearrangement links TRBV5-6 to TRBJ1-6; D is perhaps TRBD1 (6 bases). Germline CDR1 reads SGHDT; CDR2 reads YYEEEE. CDR3 length equals 16 residues. Trimming pared 0 bases from V and 4 bases from J, leaving 11 bases between. For the CDR3, the DNA is TGTGCCAGCAGCTTGGCAACCCAGGGGTATAATTCACCCCTCCACTTT. This sequence encodes CASSLATQGYNSPLHF.

V gene TRBV2 combines with J gene TRBJ1-6; D perhaps matches TRBD1 (6 bases). Germline lookup yields CDR1 SNHLY and CDR2 FYNNEI. This CDR3 spans 16 amino acids. Trimming stripped 4 bases from V and 1 base from J, with 11 bases between. The CDR3 DNA sequence: TGTGCCAGCAGTGTGAGGGGGAGTTCCTATAATTCACCCCTCCACTTT. This translates into CASSVRGSSYNSPLHF.

V gene TRBV28 combines with J gene TRBJ2-1; 9 bases are shared with TRBD1. Germline V gene sequence: CDR1 MDHEN, CDR2 SYDVKM. This CDR3 is 15 amino acids long. V lost 3 bases to trimming and J lost 6 bases; unmatched junction nucleotides: 6. The CDR3 coding sequence is TGTGCCAGCAGTTTGTCCGGACAGGGGATCAATGAGCAGTTCTTC. Its translation is CASSLSGQGINEQFF.

This chain uses TRBV4-2 with TRBJ2-3; D possibly uses TRBD1 or TRBD2 (5 bases each). V lost 1 base and J lost 0, with 14 bases in between. The CDR3 runs to 17 residues. Germline V gene sequence: CDR1 LGHNA, CDR2 YNFKEQ. CDR3 nucleotides: TGTGCCAGCAGCCAAGCTGGGACCACTTCTAGCACAGATACGCAGTATTTT. This codes for CASSQAGTTSSTDTQYF.

The chain couples TRBV19 to TRBJ2-7; 12 nucleotides line up with TRBD2. CDR3 length: 15 amino acids. Looked up from germline, CDR1 is LNHDA and CDR2 is SQIVND (reference sequence). Unmatched junction bases numbered 4, after V lost 4 bases and J lost 3 bases. CDR3 nucleotide sequence: TGTGCCAGTAGTACTCGACTAGCGGGAGTCTACGAGCAGTACTTC. Protein: CASSTRLAGVYEQYF.

The chain recombines TRBV19 with TRBJ2-5; 9 nucleotides align to TRBD1. J lost 4 bases, V lost 7 bases, and 10 bases had no gene match. CDR3 length: 15 residues. The germline V gene has CDR1 LNHDA and CDR2 SQIVND (reference sequence). For the CDR3, the DNA is TGTGCCAGTACCCCCGGGACAGGGTCGTTAGAGACCCAGTACTTC. Residues: CASTPGTGSLETQYF.

The CDR3 region is CASSDWLAGEVSVLAQYF. The CDR3 DNA reads as TGTGCCAGCAGTGATTGGCTAGCGGGAGAGGTTTCGGTTCTCGCGCAGTATTTT. The gene calls are TRBV6-1 and TRBJ2-3, with 10 nucleotides matching TRBD2. The CDR3 runs 18 residues. CDR1 MNHNS and CDR2 SASEGT come from the germline V gene. Unmatched junction bases numbered 19, after V lost 3 bases and J lost 10 bases.

The rearrangement uses TRBV4-2 and TRBJ1-1; TRBD1 matches 9 bases. Germline lookup yields CDR1 LGHNA and CDR2 YNFKEQ. With V trimmed by 0 bases and J by 1 base, 15 bases remained unmatched. This CDR3 region has 20 residues. Here the CDR3 DNA reads TGTGCCAGCAGCCAAGACCCGGGGTGGACAGGGGATAGGCGGAACACTGAAGCTTTCTTT. It is translated as CASSQDPGWTGDRRNTEAFF.